This TCR beta chain comes out of a study of blood T cell repertoires in COVID-19. The table came from immunoSEQ multiplex PCR; TCRdb's copy has only in-frame clones and leaves some out. Of about 12,000 clones in the sample, around 70% were seen once. CDR1 and CDR2 (germline): SNHLY, FYNNEI. CDR3 length: 13 residues. The germline V and J ends were trimmed by 2 bases and 10 bases, with 11 bases remaining between them. Sequencing input: peripheral blood. The source of this sequence is a man in his 60s with COVID-19, enrolled during active disease. The V and J genes are TRBV2 and TRBJ2-2; TRBD2 is a possible D gene (6 bases). The CDR3 nucleotides read TGTGCCAGCAGTGAATTGTGGGAGGCGGAGCTGTTTTTT. This translates into CASSELWEAELFF.